The T cell receptor beta chain described here comes from a study of control samples from healthy donors and cancer patients. The protocol was immunoSEQ multiplex PCR, while the TCRdb copy is restricted to in-frame clones and leaves out a portion. Here the sample spans about 150,000 clones, approximately 93% being singletons. The CDR3 is 16 amino acids. J lost 2 bases, V lost 3 bases, and 5 bases had no gene match. Germline V gives CDR1 SGDLS, CDR2 YYNGEE. The V and J genes are TRBV9 and TRBJ2-3; 11 bases map to TRBD2. This receptor was obtained from a man aged 50 or older in good health. Material: blood. The CDR3 nucleotides are TGTGCCAGCAGCGGGGGGACTAGCGGCCTCACAGATACGCAGTATTTT. Its translation: CASSGGTSGLTDTQYF.